The T cell receptor beta chain under discussion was sequenced for a study of T cells expressing NK-cell markers. TCRdb reanalyzed the 5' RACE reads and collapses them to one entry per CDR3 protein, without DNA. This sample's table reports 300,000 to 450,000 distinct CDR3 sequences. CDR3 length: 15 residues. Germline V gene sequence: CDR1 MDHEN, CDR2 SYDVKM. The sequenced sample consisted of blood T cells: a sorted CD56 or NKG2C T cell subset, CD4+ or CD8+ T cells, or bulk PBMC T cells (not recorded which). The clonotype originates from a man aged 18-70 years in good health. J is TRBJ2-5 and V is TRBV28; TCRdb names TRBD2, which stays unverified in the absence of DNA. The CDR3 here is CASSFPGALGETQYF.